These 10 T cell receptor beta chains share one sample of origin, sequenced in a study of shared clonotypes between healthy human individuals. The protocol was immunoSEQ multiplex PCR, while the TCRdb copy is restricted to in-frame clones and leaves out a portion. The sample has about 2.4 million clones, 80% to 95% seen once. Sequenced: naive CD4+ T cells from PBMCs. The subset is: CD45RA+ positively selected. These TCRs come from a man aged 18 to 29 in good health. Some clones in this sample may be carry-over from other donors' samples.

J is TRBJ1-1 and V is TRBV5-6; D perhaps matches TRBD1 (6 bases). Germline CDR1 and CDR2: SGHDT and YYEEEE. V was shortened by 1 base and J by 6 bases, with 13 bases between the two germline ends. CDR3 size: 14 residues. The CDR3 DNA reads TGTGCCAGCAGCTTGACAGGGTCGGTCCCTGAAGCTTTCTTT. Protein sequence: CASSLTGSVPEAFF.

The CDR3, as DNA: TGTGCCAGCATTATGACAGGGGGCTACTATGGCTACACCTTC. It codes for CASIMTGGYYGYTF. This rearrangement joins TRBV28 to TRBJ1-2; 10 nucleotides match TRBD1. Per the germline V gene, CDR1 is MDHEN and CDR2 is SYDVKM. The CDR3 length is 14 residues. The junction had 5 bases not matched to a gene; V was cut back by 7 bases and J by 3 bases.

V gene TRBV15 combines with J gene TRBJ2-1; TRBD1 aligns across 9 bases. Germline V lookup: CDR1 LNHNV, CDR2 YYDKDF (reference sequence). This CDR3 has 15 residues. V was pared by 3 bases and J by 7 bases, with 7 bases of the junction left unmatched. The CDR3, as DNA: TGTGCCACCAGCAGTCCCGGGACAGGGTTAAATGAGCAGTTCTTC. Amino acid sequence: CATSSPGTGLNEQFF.

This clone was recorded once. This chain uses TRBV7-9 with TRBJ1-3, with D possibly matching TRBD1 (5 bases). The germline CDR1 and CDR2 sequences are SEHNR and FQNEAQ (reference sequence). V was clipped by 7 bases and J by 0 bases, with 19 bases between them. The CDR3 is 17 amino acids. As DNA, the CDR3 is TGTGCCAGCACCCTAACAAGGGGAACCGACTCTGGAAACACCATATATTTT. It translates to CASTLTRGTDSGNTIYF.

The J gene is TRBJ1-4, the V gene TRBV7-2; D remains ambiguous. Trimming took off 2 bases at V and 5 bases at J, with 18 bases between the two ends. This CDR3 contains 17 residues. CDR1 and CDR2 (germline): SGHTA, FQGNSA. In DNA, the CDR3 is TGTGCCAGCAGCTTACCGGACCGGGAACCGGGGAATGAAAAACTGTTTTTT. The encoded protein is CASSLPDREPGNEKLFF.

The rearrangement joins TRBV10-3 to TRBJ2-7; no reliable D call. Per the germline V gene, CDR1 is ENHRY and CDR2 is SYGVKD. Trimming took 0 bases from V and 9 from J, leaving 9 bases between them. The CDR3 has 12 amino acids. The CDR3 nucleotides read TGTGCCATCAGTGAGTCGGCATTAGGGCAGTACTTC. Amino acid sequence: CAISESALGQYF.

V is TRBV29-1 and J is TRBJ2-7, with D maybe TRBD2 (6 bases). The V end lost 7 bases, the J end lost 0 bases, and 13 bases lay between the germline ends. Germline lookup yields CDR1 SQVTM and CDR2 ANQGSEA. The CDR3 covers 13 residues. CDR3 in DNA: TGCAGCGCGGGGGTTGGTCACTCCTACGAGCAGTACTTC. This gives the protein CSAGVGHSYEQYF.

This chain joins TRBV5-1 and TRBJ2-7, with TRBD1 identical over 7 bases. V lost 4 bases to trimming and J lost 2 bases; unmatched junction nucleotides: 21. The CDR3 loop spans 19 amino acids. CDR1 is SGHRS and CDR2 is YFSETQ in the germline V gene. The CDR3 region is CASSPTPGGGQAGPYEQYF. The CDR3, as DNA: TGCGCCAGCAGCCCAACCCCAGGGGGTGGCCAGGCGGGTCCCTACGAGCAGTACTTC. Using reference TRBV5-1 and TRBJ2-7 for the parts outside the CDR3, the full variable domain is KAGVTQTPRYLIKTRGQQVTLSCSPISGHRSVSWYQQTPGQGLQFLFEYFSETQRNKGNFPGRFSGRQFSNSRSEMNVSTLELGDSALYLCASSPTPGGGQAGPYEQYFGPGTRLTVT.

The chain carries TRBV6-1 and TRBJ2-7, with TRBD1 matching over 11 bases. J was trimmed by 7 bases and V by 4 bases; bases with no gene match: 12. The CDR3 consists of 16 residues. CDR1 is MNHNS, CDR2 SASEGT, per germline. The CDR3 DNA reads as TGTGCCAGCAGTGCTTCACCCGGACAGGGGGCTAGGGAGCAGTACTTC. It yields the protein CASSASPGQGAREQYF.

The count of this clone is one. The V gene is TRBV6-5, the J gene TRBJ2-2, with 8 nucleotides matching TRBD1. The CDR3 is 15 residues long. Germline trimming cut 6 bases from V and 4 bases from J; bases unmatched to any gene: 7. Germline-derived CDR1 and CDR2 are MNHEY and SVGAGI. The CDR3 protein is CASSQTTGATGELFF. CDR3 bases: TGTGCCAGCAGCCAGACGACAGGGGCCACCGGGGAGCTGTTTTTT.